This record looks at one T cell receptor (beta chain) sequence and its context. What it recognizes is unknown. The record originates from a study of shared clonotypes between healthy human individuals. Study context: Researchers drew samples from two women and three men aged 18 to 49. Study-level points and caveats: Represented genetic and exposure-history diversity was restricted by having few donors.

Trimming removed 2 bases from V and 4 bases from J; junction bases left unmatched: 2. The CDR3 length is 14 residues. Per the germline V gene, CDR1 is SGHDT and CDR2 is YYEEEE. What was sequenced on ten immunoSEQ deep assay plates was unsorted PBMC DNA. Libraries were prepared by immunoSEQ multiplex PCR; TCRdb keeps only in-frame clonotypes and omits some of them. The sample holds 400,000 to 550,000 clones, roughly 85% seen once. This sequence joins TRBV5-6 and TRBJ2-1; 8 bases line up with TRBD1. Sample: PBMCs. The receptor was isolated from a woman aged 40 to 49 in good health. Some clones in this sample may be carry-over from other donors' samples. This chain's CDR3 is CASSFRDRYNEQFF. CDR3 nucleotides: TGTGCCAGCAGCTTTAGGGACAGGTACAATGAGCAGTTCTTC. Variable domain in full (rest from reference TRBV5-6 and TRBJ2-1): DAGVTQSPTHLIKTRGQQVTLRCSPKSGHDTVSWYQQALGQGPQFIFQYYEEEERQRGNFPDRFSGHQFPNYSSELNVNALLLGDSALYLCASSFRDRYNEQFFGPGTRLTVL.